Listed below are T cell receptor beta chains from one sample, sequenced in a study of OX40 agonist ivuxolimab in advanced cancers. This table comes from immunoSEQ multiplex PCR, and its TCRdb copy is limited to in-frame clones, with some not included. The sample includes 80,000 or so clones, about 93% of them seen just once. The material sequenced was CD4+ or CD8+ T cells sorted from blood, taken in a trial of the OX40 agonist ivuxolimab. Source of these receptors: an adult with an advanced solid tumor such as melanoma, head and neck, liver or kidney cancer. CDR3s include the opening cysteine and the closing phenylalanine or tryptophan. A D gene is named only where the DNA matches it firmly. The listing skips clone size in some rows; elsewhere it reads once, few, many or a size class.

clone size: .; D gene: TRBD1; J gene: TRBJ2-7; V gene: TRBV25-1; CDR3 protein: CASTGQVSYEQYF; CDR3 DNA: TGTGCCAGCACCGGACAGGTCTCCTACGAGCAGTACTTC
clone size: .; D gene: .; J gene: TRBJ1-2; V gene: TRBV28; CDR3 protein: CASSPRDLYSYGYTF; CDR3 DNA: TGTGCCAGCAGTCCCAGAGATCTCTATTCCTATGGCTACACCTTC
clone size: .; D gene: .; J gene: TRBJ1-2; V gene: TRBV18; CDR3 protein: CASSPPAPAGGYTF; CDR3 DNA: TGTGCCAGCTCACCACCGGCTCCGGCGGGAGGCTACACCTTC
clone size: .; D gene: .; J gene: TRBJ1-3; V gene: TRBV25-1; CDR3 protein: CASSDDQGSGNTIYF; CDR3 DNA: TGTGCCAGCAGTGATGATCAAGGCTCTGGAAACACCATATATTTT
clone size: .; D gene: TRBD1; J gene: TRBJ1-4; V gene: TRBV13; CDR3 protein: CASSVTDRGTNEKLFF; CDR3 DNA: TGTGCCAGCAGCGTAACAGACAGGGGAACTAATGAAAAACTGTTTTTT
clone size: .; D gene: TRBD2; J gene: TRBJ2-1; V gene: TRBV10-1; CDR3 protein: CASSERTSGLYNEQFF; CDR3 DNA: TGCGCCAGCAGTGAGCGAACTAGCGGGCTCTACAATGAGCAGTTCTTC
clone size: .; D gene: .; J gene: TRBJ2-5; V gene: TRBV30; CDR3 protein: CAWSVWERETQYF; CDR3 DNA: TGTGCCTGGAGTGTGTGGGAGAGGGAGACCCAGTACTTC
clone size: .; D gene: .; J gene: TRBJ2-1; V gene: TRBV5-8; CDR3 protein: CASSPRDWNEQFF; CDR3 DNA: TGTGCCAGCAGCCCCAGGGACTGGAATGAGCAGTTCTTC
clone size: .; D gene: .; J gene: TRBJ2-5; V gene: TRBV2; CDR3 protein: CASSEGETQYF; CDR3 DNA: TGTGCCAGCAGTGAAGGGGAGACCCAGTACTTC
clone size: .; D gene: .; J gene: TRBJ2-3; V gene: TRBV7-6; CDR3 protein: CASSLVGAPDTQYF; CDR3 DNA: TGTGCCAGCAGCTTAGTGGGGGCGCCGGATACGCAGTATTTT
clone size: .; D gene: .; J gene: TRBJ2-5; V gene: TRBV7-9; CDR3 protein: CASSPNGETQYF; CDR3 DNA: TGTGCCAGCAGCCCCAATGGGGAGACCCAGTACTTC
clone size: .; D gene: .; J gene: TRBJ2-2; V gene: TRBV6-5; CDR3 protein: CASSYGTLNTGELFF; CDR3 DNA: TGTGCCAGCAGTTATGGGACCCTGAACACCGGGGAGCTGTTTTTT
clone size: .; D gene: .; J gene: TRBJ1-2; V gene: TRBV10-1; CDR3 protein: CASSECPGVNYGYTF; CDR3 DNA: TGCGCCAGCAGTGAGTGTCCAGGGGTCAACTATGGCTACACCTTC
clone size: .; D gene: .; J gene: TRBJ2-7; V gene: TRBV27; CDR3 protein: CASSALTTSTYEQYF; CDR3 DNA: TGTGCCAGCAGTGCGCTAACAACTAGCACCTACGAGCAGTACTTC
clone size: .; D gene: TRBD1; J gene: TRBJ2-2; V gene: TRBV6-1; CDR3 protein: CASSFTGQSTGELFF; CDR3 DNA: TGTGCCAGCAGTTTCACGGGACAGTCCACCGGGGAGCTGTTTTTT
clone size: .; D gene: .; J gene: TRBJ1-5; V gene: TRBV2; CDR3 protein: CASSSSDPSQPQHF; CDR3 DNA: TGTGCCAGCAGCTCGTCGGACCCCAGTCAGCCCCAGCATTTT
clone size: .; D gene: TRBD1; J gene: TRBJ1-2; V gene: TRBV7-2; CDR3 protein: CASSATGGTYGYTF; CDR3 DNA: TGTGCCAGCAGCGCGACAGGGGGCACTTATGGCTACACCTTC
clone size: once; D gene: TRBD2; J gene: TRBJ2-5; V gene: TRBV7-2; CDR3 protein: CASTQGLAGGETQYF; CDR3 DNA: TGTGCCAGCACCCAGGGACTAGCGGGAGGGGAGACCCAGTACTTC
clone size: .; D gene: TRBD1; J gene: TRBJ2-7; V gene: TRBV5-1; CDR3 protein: CASSPWGQTSSYEQYF; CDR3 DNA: TGCGCCAGCAGCCCCTGGGGACAGACGAGCTCCTACGAGCAGTACTTC
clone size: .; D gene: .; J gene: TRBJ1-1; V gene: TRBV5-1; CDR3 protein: CASSLDRGNTEAFF; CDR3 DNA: TGCGCCAGCAGCTTGGATCGCGGGAACACTGAAGCTTTCTTT
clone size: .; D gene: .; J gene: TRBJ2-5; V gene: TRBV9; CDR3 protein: CASSVGPGALGTQYF; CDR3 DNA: TGTGCCAGCAGCGTAGGTCCAGGGGCCTTGGGGACCCAGTACTTC
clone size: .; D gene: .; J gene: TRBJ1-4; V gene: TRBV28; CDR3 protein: CASSFAGLVEKLFF; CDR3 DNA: TGTGCCAGCAGTTTCGCAGGGCTGGTGGAAAAACTGTTTTTT
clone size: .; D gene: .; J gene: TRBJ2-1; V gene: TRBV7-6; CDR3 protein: CASSLAGVVYNEQFF; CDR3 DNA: TGTGCCAGCAGCTTAGCGGGAGTGGTCTACAATGAGCAGTTCTTC
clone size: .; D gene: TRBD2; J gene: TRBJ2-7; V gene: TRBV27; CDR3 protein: CAILAGGHHFPYEQYF; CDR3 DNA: TGTGCCATTCTAGCGGGAGGCCACCACTTCCCCTACGAGCAGTACTTC